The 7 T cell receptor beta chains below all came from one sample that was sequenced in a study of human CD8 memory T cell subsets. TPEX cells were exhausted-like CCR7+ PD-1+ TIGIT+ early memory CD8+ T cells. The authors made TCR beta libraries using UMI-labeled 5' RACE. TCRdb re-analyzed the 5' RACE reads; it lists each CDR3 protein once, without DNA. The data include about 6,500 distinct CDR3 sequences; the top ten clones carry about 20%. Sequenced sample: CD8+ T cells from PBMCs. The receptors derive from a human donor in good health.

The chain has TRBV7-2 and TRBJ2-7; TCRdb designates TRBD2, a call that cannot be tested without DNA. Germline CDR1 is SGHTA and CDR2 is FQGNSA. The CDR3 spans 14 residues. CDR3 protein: CASSFSSGSSEQYF.

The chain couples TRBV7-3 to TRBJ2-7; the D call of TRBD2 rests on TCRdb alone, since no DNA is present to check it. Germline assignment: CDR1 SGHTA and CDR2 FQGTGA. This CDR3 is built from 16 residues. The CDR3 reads CASSLSGVGSGYEQYF.

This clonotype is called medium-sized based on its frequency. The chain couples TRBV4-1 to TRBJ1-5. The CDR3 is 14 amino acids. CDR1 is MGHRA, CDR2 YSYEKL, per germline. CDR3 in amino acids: CASSQDLWVQPQHF.

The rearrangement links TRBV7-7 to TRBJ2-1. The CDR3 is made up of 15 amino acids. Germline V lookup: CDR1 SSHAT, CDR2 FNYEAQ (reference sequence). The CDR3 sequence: CASSPTGAAYNEQFF.

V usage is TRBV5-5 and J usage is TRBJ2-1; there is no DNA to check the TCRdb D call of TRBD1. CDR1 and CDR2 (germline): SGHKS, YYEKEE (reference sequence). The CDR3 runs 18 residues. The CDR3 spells CASSLSYFVRDKDNEQFF.

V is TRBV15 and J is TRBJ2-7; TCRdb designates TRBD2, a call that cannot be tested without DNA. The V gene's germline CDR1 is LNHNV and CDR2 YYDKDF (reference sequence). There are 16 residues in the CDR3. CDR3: CATSRQGLAGEYEQYF.

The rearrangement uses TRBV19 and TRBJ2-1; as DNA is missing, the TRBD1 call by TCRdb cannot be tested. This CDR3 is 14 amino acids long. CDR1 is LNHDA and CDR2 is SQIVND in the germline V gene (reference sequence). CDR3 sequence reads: CASSIGTGGREQFF.